This T cell receptor beta chain is drawn from a study of metastatic and nonmetastatic thyroid tumors. For the study at large: Repertoires from malignant and benign thyroid patients were compared across blood and tumor or nodule tissue. Study-wide findings and caveats: Reportedly, malignant thyroid tumors had significantly higher TCR beta diversity than benign nodules, in blood and tumor.

Of note for this clone: Its cognate antigen is unknown.

Every patient was untreated before thyroid surgery. TCRdb reanalyzed the PCR reads with MiXCR. The table records several thousand clones, around 32% of them present only once. Germline values: CDR1 PRHDT, CDR2 FYEKMQ (reference sequence). With 5 bases clipped from V and 2 bases from J, the junction kept 13 bases outside the gene matches. The CDR3 runs 19 residues. Material for sequencing was adjacent normal tissue. This sequence was found in a female donor with papillary thyroid cancer or a benign thyroid nodule (not recorded which). Some clones in this sample may be carry-over from other donors' samples. This rearrangement joins TRBV13 to TRBJ2-2; 11 bases agree with TRBD2. The CDR3 spells CASSPGTSGDWGNTGELFF. Here the CDR3 DNA reads TGTGCCAGCAGCCCCGGGACTAGCGGAGATTGGGGTAACACCGGGGAGCTGTTTTTT.